This T cell receptor beta chain was identified during a study of cytomegalovirus exposure and HLA in healthy donors (dated by TCRdb to between 2016 and 2019). In the study overall: According to an earlier analysis of 587 of the donors, about 180 million T cells yielded over 90 million unique TCR beta sequences and about 300 Gb of sequence data. An earlier analysis of 500 to 750 of the donors applied high-throughput TCR beta sequencing to assess whether each TCR beta V gene segment acted as functional or pseudogenic. HLA typing included class I and class II loci at four-digit resolution. Roughly 300 gigabases of sequencing data and roughly 80 million unique TCR sequences made up an early release that covered approximately 620 HLA-typed donors. Besides the first cohort of 666 subjects, a separate validation cohort made up of roughly 120 different subjects was used. Every discovery cohort repertoire had been produced on one sequencing platform. The number of donors typed differed by locus, with about 620-630 for A, B, C, DRB1 and DQB1, more than 500 for DQA1, approximately 580 for DPA1, and around 460 for DPB1. A later genetic analysis took genome-wide SNP genotypes for about three fifths of the 666 donors and used that subset as a discovery cohort. The study aimed to test whether cataloging public T cell receptors could reveal signatures of past pathogen exposure. Because of strong linkage in the cohort, a few DR-DQ haplotypes were treated as single units for association and clustering. The genetic ancestry cluster associated with self-reported Caucasian donors included about 81% of the roughly 400 genotyped donors. To predict cytomegalovirus infection status, the study brought together high-throughput TCR immunosequencing, statistical association of individual TCRs with disease status, and machine learning. Using immunosequencing, the study profiled T cell repertoires from 550 to 750 subjects and related those repertoires to cytomegalovirus serostatus. A later analysis re-analyzed previously published TCR beta repertoires from 500 to 700 donors and added high-resolution HLA genotyping to study TCR occurrence patterns. In the later analysis, no new phenotypic data were used to find candidate immune exposures; instead, reliance was placed on TCR beta sequences and their occurrence across donors. Donor age, sex, ethnicity and CMV serostatus were compiled alongside the repertoire data. Among 398 genotyped donors of the cohort, an average of around 240,000 unique TCR beta nucleotide sequences were sequenced per donor, around 20% of them non-productive. Results the study describes overall, beyond this receptor: According to a later analysis, TCR association rates differed among HLA loci, with DRB1 alleles showing the most associated TCRs and HLA-C alleles showing the fewest. Immune exposure information for the cohort was limited to CMV serostatus. The presence/absence analyses assumed that sequencing depth was roughly uniform across donors, and that assumption may not be true. A later analysis found that HLA-associated TCR beta chains were more clonally expanded and had lower generation probabilities than equally common non-associated chains. A further reported finding was that TCR beta sequences accurately predicted the HLA-A and HLA-B alleles for most subjects in the first cohort. The authors suggested that the approach could potentially be extended to other disease states and immunological phenotypes. In an earlier analysis of some 640 of the donors, most TCR beta V segments were observed in productive rearrangements about 87% or about 30% of the time, broadly matching IMGT annotations. Over 15 rarely observed V segments, including chromosome 9 orphons, were excluded from the earlier analysis of approximately 500 of the donors because counts were too low. In a later genetic analysis, a missense DCLRE1C variant was associated with V-gene and J-gene trimming of TCR beta chains, and the association was replicated in an independent cohort. In a later analysis, some 17,000 TCR beta sequences were associated with specific HLA alleles at a false discovery rate of 0.05. The study gave a list of 150 to 200 TCR beta chains associated with cytomegalovirus. Correlated functional status among segregating V segments might be attributable to linkage disequilibrium, but an unknown experimental factor could not be ruled out. Because HLA typing was unavailable for some donors at each locus, only the typed subset was used in association tests. Some IMGT-functional V segments, including TRBV6-2 and TRBV6-3, could not be told apart with the 87-base-pair reads, so those segments were excluded. A cluster of highly shared sequence variants was judged likely to represent a technical artifact of the sequencing pipeline. Across donors, most TCR sequences were observed very rarely, whereas some public TCRs were present in many individuals. In a later analysis, most CMV-associated TCR beta chains were found to appear HLA-restricted, with HLA associations seemingly driven largely by CMV exposure. When HLA alleles, especially DR and DQ, strongly co-occurred, attributing TCR associations to individual alleles was difficult. The classifier was reported to diagnose cytomegalovirus status with high specificity and sensitivity in both the original cohort and the validation cohort. In a later genetic analysis, fewer N-insertions in productive TCRs were reported among donors in an Asian-associated ancestry cluster than the 666-donor mean. A later analysis reported that several top co-occurrence clusters appeared linked to parvovirus B19, influenza, CMV and Epstein-Barr virus. A few of the identified cytomegalovirus-associated TCR beta chains were confirmed in vitro to be specific for cytomegalovirus antigens. The cohort was sequenced for TCR beta chains only, and without alpha or paired-chain data the features that could be detected were limited.

The cohort comprised 666 healthy bone marrow donors. All cohort members were sampled while nominally healthy, although unrecorded immune exposures were likely present. The donor was CMV seronegative and was included in the group of 352 seronegative cohort members. Every donor gave a peripheral blood sample, and the peripheral blood mononuclear cells from that sample were used for TCR beta sequencing. The Qiagen DNeasy Blood Extraction Kit was used to extract genomic DNA from the blood cell samples. Library preparation was by the immunoSEQ multiplex PCR assay. For the multiplex PCR, a mixture combining 60 forward primers for TCR Vbeta segments and 13 reverse primers for TCR Jbeta segments was used. The CDR3 region of rearranged TCR beta genes was amplified from genomic DNA by a multiplex PCR assay. The amplified TCR beta libraries were sequenced on the Illumina HiSeq System as 87-base-pair reads. Turning to the authors' computational methods: In a later analysis, tens of millions of unique TCR beta chains were counted across the roughly 670 repertoires, and around 11 million of these chains were shared by at least two donors. A nearest-neighbor algorithm error-corrected the raw reads and collapsed the reads into unique sequences, merging closely related sequences to remove PCR and sequencing errors. CDR3 sequences were aligned to IMGT reference sequences to assign V, D and J gene segments. For a sequence to be retained, at least a six-nucleotide match to both a V gene segment and a J gene segment was required. Rearrangements were classified as productive when the CDR3 lacked stop codons and remained in frame with V and J, and all other rearrangements were classified as non-productive. CDR3 was defined according to IMGT convention as the region running from the second conserved V-encoded cysteine to the conserved J-encoded phenylalanine. Sequences without an unambiguous match to a single V gene segment were excluded from the earlier analysis of about 630 of the donors. An earlier analysis of around 600 of the donors classified V segments as functional when productive rearrangements were above 56.7% and as segregating when the standard deviation between donors was above 5%. A statistical classification framework was built for diagnosing cytomegalovirus status from the catalog of TCR beta chain sequences. V and J gene assignment, in a later analysis, came from comparing TCR nucleotide sequences with IMGT/GENE-DB human TR gene sequences. The TCRdist pipeline was used in a later analysis to assign CDR3 sequences and most-parsimonious VDJ recombination scenarios. In a later analysis, each TCR beta chain was defined by its CDR3 amino acid sequence together with its V-gene family, and reads lacking a unique V-gene family were excluded. In a later analysis, 450 to 600 highly shared, low-generation-probability nucleotide sequences were removed to address suspected cross-contamination and a sequencing artifact. In a later analysis, a clonal expansion index for each public chain was calculated from normalized within-repertoire ranks of inferred template counts. In a later analysis, generation probabilities were computed using a VDJ recombination model fitted to out-of-frame rearrangements, and the results were checked against IGoR. In a later analysis, TCR-TCR, TCR-HLA and TCR-CMV co-occurrence was scored with hypergeometric tests, and a repertoire-size bias correction was applied to TCR pairs. In a later analysis, false discovery rates were estimated by permuting HLA or CMV assignments 20 times. A later analysis grouped co-occurring TCRs with DBSCAN, adding TCRdist sequence similarity when clustering within HLA-allele-positive subsets. For co-occurrence clustering, repertoires with fewer than 30,000 or more than 120,000 public chains were excluded, along with roughly 5 repertoires with anomalous nucleotide sharing. Drawn from immuneACCESS, this table holds only the in-frame rearrangements with V and J called that TCRdb kept. Clones are partly lost; checked studies trace under half to an unresolved V gene and leave the rest unexplained. That table furnishes V, J and clone size, whereas the DNA furnished D and trimming. The sample contains some 150,000 clones, approximately 80% of them found a single time. Less than 2% of the sample is held by the ten biggest clonotypes.

This clone showed up just a few times. The antigen this receptor binds is unknown. Per-nucleotide qualities are absent, and no much larger clonotype sits a single base away. CDR1 is given as SGDLS and CDR2 as YYNGEE, both from the germline V gene. Reading from cysteine to phenylalanine, the CDR3 counts 15 amino acids. The DNA shown is the 45-base CDR3, in frame from base 1. The germline V and J ends show losses of 1 base and 0 bases respectively, and no gene match explains 0 bases of the junction. Recombination linked TRBV9 to TRBJ2-3; the central 9 bases match TRBD2. This sequence was found in a woman aged 40 to 55 in good health and CMV-seronegative. The material sequenced was PBMCs. Read as DNA, the sequence is TGTGCCAGCAGCGTACTAGCGGGGAGCACAGATACGCAGTATTTT. Translated, this gives CASSVLAGSTDTQYF.